The 25 T cell receptor beta chains given below trace back to one sample, sequenced in a study of blood T cell repertoires in COVID-19 (dated by TCRdb to about 2020). Library preparation used the immunoSEQ multiplex PCR assay. Entries here come from immuneACCESS through TCRdb and include only in-frame sequences with V and J called. Some clones fail to appear in such tables; in the studies checked, an unresolved V gene covers under half of the shortfall, and the cause of the remainder is unknown. A total of some 45,000 clones appear in this sample, around 94% of them only once. 9.2% of the sample rests with the top ten. Input material: peripheral blood. Source of these receptors: a man aged 50 to 59 with active COVID-19.

The chain uses TRBV13 and TRBJ2-3; D might be TRBD2 (6 bases). The CDR3 consists of 15 residues. V was shortened by 0 bases and J by 6 bases, with 13 bases between the two germline ends. Per germline, CDR1 PRHDT and CDR2 FYEKMQ (reference sequence). CDR3 residues: CASSLGKGGGDTQYF. In DNA form, the CDR3 reads TGTGCCAGCAGCTTAGGAAAGGGAGGCGGGGATACGCAGTATTTT.

This clone has only one observation. CDR3 DNA sequence: TGTGCCAGCAGTTTGAATCCCAGGGCTTATGGCTACACCTTC. As protein: CASSLNPRAYGYTF. The chain recombines TRBV28 with TRBJ1-2, with D tentatively TRBD1 (5 bases). With 3 bases removed from V and 5 bases from J, the gap between germline ends came to 13 bases. The germline CDR1 and CDR2 sequences are MDHEN and SYDVKM. This CDR3 has 14 amino acids.

This chain links TRBV28 with TRBJ1-5, with unresolved D. Trimming shortened V by 2 bases and J by 7 bases, and 12 bases separated the two germline ends. CDR1 MDHEN and CDR2 SYDVKM come from the germline V gene. CDR3 length equals 14 residues. CDR3 nucleotide sequence: TGTGCCAGCAGTTTAGCTGGGGAGATGCAGCCCCAGCATTTT. Translated, it gives CASSLAGEMQPQHF. The variable domain in full, with the rest retrieved from reference TRBV28 and TRBJ1-5, is DVKVTQSSRYLVKRTGEKVFLECVQDMDHENMFWYRQDPGLGLRLIYFSYDVKMKEKGDIPEGYSVSREKKERFSLILESASTNQTSMYLCASSLAGEMQPQHFGDGTRLSIL.

The gene calls are TRBV5-1 and TRBJ2-7; 7 nucleotides align to TRBD1. Germline CDR1 and CDR2: SGHRS and YFSETQ. With V trimmed by 2 bases and J by 4 bases, 6 bases remained unmatched. This CDR3 is 14 amino acids long. The CDR3 is CASSFRDSLYEQYF. CDR3 DNA sequence: TGCGCCAGCAGCTTCCGGGACAGCCTTTACGAGCAGTACTTC.

The chain recombines TRBV6-5 with TRBJ2-7; 9 bases are a match to TRBD1. The CDR3 is 15 residues long. After removal of 5 bases from V and 4 bases from J, the junction contained 9 bases not matched to a gene. CDR1 is MNHEY and CDR2 is SVGAGI in the germline V gene. This CDR3 is CASSRPGTGIYEQYF. As DNA, the CDR3 is TGTGCCAGCAGTCGACCCGGGACAGGGATTTACGAGCAGTACTTC.

V usage is TRBV5-4 and J usage is TRBJ1-1; 7 positions match TRBD1. With 4 bases clipped from V and 0 bases from J, the junction kept 3 bases outside the gene matches. The CDR3 is made up of 14 amino acids. Germline V gene data show CDR1 as SGHNT and CDR2 as YYREEE (reference sequence). The CDR3 region is CASSMTGLNTEAFF. The CDR3 coding sequence is TGTGCCAGCAGCATGACAGGGTTGAACACTGAAGCTTTCTTT.

The rearrangement links TRBV28 to TRBJ2-7, with D perhaps matching TRBD1 (6 bases). The V end was cut by 6 bases, the J end by 2 bases, with 14 bases between. Germline V gene data show CDR1 as MDHEN and CDR2 as SYDVKM. The CDR3 spans 14 residues. CDR3 in amino acids: CASRGTKVTYEQYF. DNA for the CDR3: TGTGCCAGCAGGGGGACAAAAGTCACCTACGAGCAGTACTTC.

This clone was recorded a few times. Here the CDR3 DNA reads TGTGCCAGCACCCAGGACAGGAATCAGCCCCAGCATTTT. This sequence encodes CASTQDRNQPQHF. J is TRBJ1-5 and V is TRBV6-5; 7 bases agree with TRBD1. Looked up from germline, CDR1 is MNHEY and CDR2 is SVGAGI. J gave up 4 bases and V 7 bases, and 4 bases lay outside the gene matches. There are 13 residues in the CDR3.

This clone was picked up one time. The chain employs TRBV2 and TRBJ2-3; 10 bases agree with TRBD1. The CDR3 spans 14 residues. Germline lookup yields CDR1 SNHLY and CDR2 FYNNEI. Trimming at V came to 5 bases and at J to 6 bases, leaving 5 bases not matched to a gene. CDR3 nucleotides: TGTGCCAGCAGTTCGGACAGGGGGAGGGATACGCAGTATTTT. Residues: CASSSDRGRDTQYF.

This clone was observed a handful of times. This chain connects TRBV5-1 to TRBJ2-1; possibly TRBD1 for D (6 bases). The CDR3 sequence is 15 residues long. In germline, CDR1 is SGHRS, CDR2 YFSETQ. V was clipped by 0 bases and J by 8 bases, with 15 bases between them. Here the CDR3 DNA reads TGCGCCAGCAGCTTGGCCACAGGGAAAAGTCATGAGCAGTTCTTC. Translated, it gives CASSLATGKSHEQFF.

The rearrangement joins TRBV5-1 to TRBJ2-6; D is unresolved. The germline V gene encodes CDR1 SGHRS and CDR2 YFSETQ. V lost 7 bases, J lost 2 bases, and 10 bases lay in between. The CDR3 has 14 amino acids. The CDR3 coding sequence is TGCGCCAGCTCCAGACGGGCTGGGGCCAACGTCCTGACTTTC. Amino acid sequence: CASSRRAGANVLTF.

The V and J genes are TRBV3-1 (or the pseudogene TRBV3-2) and TRBJ2-5; 8 positions agree with TRBD2. The CDR3 spans 14 residues. Unmatched junction bases numbered 5, after V lost 6 bases and J lost 2 bases. The germline CDR1 and CDR2 sequences are LGHDT and YNNKEL (reference sequence). The CDR3 DNA is TGTGCCAGCAGACGGGGGGGAGGTCAAGAGACCCAGTACTTC. Protein: CASRRGGGQETQYF.

The chain recombines TRBV29-1 with TRBJ2-1; 7 bases are shared with TRBD1. The length of the CDR3 is 14 residues. The germline CDR1 and CDR2 sequences are SQVTM and ANQGSEA. Unmatched junction bases numbered 13, after V lost 5 bases and J lost 9 bases. The CDR3 protein is CSVRTGVKYGEQFF. CDR3 DNA: TGCAGCGTTCGTACAGGGGTTAAGTATGGTGAGCAGTTCTTC.

J is TRBJ1-2 and V is TRBV11-2; D ambiguous. Trimming took off 5 bases at V and 5 bases at J, with 18 bases between the two ends. The V gene's germline CDR1 is SGHAT and CDR2 FQNNGV. This CDR3 comprises 15 residues. The CDR3 sequence: CASSQTPGAQYGYTF. The CDR3 DNA is TGTGCCAGCAGCCAAACCCCGGGAGCTCAGTATGGCTACACCTTC.

The rearrangement links TRBV18 to TRBJ2-3; possibly TRBD1 for D (5 bases). This CDR3 has 14 residues. The germline V and J ends were trimmed by 0 bases and 6 bases, with 10 bases remaining between them. CDR1 KGHSH and CDR2 LQKENI come from the germline V gene. The CDR3 region is CASSPPGPRDTQYF. The CDR3 region has the DNA TGTGCCAGCTCACCACCGGGGCCTCGGGATACGCAGTATTTT.

CDR3 residues: CASSSVRGEGGIQYF. In nucleotides, the CDR3 is TGTGCCAGCAGCTCGGTGCGGGGGGAGGGGGGCATTCAGTACTTC. This chain links TRBV6-6 with TRBJ2-4; 8 bases fit TRBD2. This CDR3 contains 15 residues. V shed 6 bases and J 9 bases; nucleotides not matched to a gene: 13. From germline, CDR1 is MNHNY and CDR2 SVGAGI (reference sequence).

CDR3 loop: CASSPHSGRSREQFF. CDR3 DNA: TGTGCCAGCAGCCCCCATAGCGGGAGGTCTCGCGAGCAGTTCTTC. The chain carries TRBV5-8 and TRBJ2-1; 10 bases are a match to TRBD2. The CDR3 loop spans 15 amino acids. The germline V gene encodes CDR1 SGHTS and CDR2 YDEGEE. The ends lost 4 bases at V and 10 bases at J; junction bases unmatched: 11.

V is TRBV3-1 (or the pseudogene TRBV3-2) and J is TRBJ2-5, with D maybe TRBD2 (6 bases). The CDR3 length is 15 residues. Germline V gene sequence: CDR1 LGHDT, CDR2 YNNKEL (reference sequence). V lost 0 bases and J 9 bases, leaving 17 bases between the germline ends. The CDR3 DNA sequence: TGTGCCAGCAGCCAAGAGTTAGCGGCCATAGGAGCCCAGTACTTC. It translates to CASSQELAAIGAQYF.

The chain uses TRBV10-3 and TRBJ1-2, with TRBD1 identical over 10 bases. There are 15 residues in the CDR3. The trim removed 7 bases at V and 1 base at J, leaving 6 bases unmatched. The germline V gene encodes CDR1 ENHRY and CDR2 SYGVKD. CDR3 nucleotide sequence: TGTGCCATCAAACCGGGACAGGGGAATAACTATGGCTACACCTTC. Translation: CAIKPGQGNNYGYTF.

The DNA of the CDR3 is TGTGCCAGCACCAGGACAGGGGGCGCCGAGACCCAGTACTTC. Its protein is CASTRTGGAETQYF. This chain links TRBV9 with TRBJ2-5; 11 bases fit TRBD1. This CDR3 spans 14 amino acids. The V and J ends lost 6 bases and 5 bases, in that order; junction bases with no gene match: 6. Germline lookup yields CDR1 SGDLS and CDR2 YYNGEE.

The J gene is TRBJ2-5, the V gene TRBV9; 9 bases are a match to TRBD2. Germline assignment: CDR1 SGDLS and CDR2 YYNGEE. V shed 3 bases, J shed 3 bases, and the junction held 3 bases outside the gene matches. The CDR3 is made up of 14 amino acids. CDR3 protein: CASSARTSEETQYF. The CDR3 bases are TGTGCCAGCAGCGCTCGGACTAGCGAAGAGACCCAGTACTTC.

This clone has only a few counts. The chain couples TRBV19 to TRBJ2-5; 13 nucleotides match TRBD2. The V and J ends lost 5 bases and 3 bases, in that order; junction bases with no gene match: 9. CDR3 length equals 17 residues. Looked up from germline, CDR1 is LNHDA and CDR2 is SQIVND (reference sequence). The CDR3 here is CASSPRRLAGGEETQYF. CDR3 in DNA: TGTGCCAGTAGTCCCCGCCGACTAGCGGGAGGAGAAGAGACCCAGTACTTC.

This chain uses TRBV27 with TRBJ2-1; D may be TRBD2 (6 bases). There are 15 residues in the CDR3. The germline V gene encodes CDR1 MNHEY and CDR2 SMNVEV (reference sequence). V dropped 11 bases and J dropped 3 bases, with 20 bases sitting between them. The CDR3 sequence is CASQLGRENYNEQFF. The CDR3 region has the DNA TGTGCCTCACAACTGGGTCGGGAGAACTACAATGAGCAGTTCTTC.

In its sample, this clone was seen once. V usage is TRBV7-2 and J usage is TRBJ1-5; TRBD1 matches at 7 bases. This CDR3 has 16 amino acids. From germline, CDR1 is SGHTA and CDR2 FQGNSA. After removal of 5 bases from V and 1 base from J, the junction contained 8 bases not matched to a gene. The CDR3 loop reads CASSPRAGGSNQPQHF. CDR3 bases: TGTGCCAGCAGCCCGAGGGCAGGGGGGAGCAATCAGCCCCAGCATTTT.

V is TRBV28 and J is TRBJ1-3, with D perhaps TRBD1 (6 bases). The CDR3 has 18 amino acids. CDR1 and CDR2 from the germline V gene are MDHEN and SYDVKM. Trimming took 6 bases from V and 0 from J, leaving 21 bases between them. This chain's CDR3 is CASRNSGGLTNSGNTIYF. For the CDR3, the DNA is TGTGCCAGCAGGAACTCTGGGGGCCTAACAAACTCTGGAAACACCATATATTTT.